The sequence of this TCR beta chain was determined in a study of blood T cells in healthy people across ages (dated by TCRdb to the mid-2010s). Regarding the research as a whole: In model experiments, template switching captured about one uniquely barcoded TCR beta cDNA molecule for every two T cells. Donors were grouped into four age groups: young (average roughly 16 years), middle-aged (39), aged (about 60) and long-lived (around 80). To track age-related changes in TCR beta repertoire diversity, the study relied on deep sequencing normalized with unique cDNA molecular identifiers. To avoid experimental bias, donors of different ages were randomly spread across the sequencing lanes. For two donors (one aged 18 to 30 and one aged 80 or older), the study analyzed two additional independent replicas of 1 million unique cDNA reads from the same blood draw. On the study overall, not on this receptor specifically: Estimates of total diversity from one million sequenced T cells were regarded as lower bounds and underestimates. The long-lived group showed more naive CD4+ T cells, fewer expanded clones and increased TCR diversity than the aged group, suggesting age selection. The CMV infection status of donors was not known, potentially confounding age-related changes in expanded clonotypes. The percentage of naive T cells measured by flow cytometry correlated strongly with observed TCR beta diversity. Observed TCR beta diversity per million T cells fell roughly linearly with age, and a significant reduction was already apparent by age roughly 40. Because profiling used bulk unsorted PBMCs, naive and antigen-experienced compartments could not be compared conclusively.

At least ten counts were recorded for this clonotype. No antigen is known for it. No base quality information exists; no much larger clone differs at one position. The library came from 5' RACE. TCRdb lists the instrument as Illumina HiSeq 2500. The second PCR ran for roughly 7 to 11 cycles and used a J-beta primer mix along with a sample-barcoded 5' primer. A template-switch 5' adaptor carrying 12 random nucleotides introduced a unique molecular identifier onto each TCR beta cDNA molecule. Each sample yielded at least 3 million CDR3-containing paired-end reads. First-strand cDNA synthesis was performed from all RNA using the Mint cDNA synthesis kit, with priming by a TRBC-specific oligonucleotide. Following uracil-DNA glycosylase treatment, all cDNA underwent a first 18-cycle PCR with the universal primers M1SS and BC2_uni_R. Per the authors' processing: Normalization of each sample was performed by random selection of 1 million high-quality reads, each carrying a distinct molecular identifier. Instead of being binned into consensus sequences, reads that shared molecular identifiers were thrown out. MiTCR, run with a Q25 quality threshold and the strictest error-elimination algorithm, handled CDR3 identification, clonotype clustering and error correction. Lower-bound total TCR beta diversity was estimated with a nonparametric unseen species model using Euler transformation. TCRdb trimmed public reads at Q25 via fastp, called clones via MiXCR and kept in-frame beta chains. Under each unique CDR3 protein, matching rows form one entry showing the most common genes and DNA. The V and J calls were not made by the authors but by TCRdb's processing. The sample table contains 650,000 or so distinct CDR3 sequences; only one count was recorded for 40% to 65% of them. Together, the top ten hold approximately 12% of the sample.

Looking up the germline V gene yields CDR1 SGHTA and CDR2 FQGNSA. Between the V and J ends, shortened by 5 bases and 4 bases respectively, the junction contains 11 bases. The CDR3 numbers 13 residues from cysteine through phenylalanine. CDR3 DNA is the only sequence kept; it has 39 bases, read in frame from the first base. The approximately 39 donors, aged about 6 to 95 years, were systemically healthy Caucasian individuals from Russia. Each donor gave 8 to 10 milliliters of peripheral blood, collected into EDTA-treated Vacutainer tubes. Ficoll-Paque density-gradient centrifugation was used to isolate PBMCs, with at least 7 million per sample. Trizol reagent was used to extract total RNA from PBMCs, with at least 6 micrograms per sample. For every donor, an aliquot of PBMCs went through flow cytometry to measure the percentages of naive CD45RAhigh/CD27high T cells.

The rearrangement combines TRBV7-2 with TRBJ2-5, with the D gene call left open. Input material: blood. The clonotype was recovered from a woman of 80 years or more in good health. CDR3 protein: CASSRGLTETQYF. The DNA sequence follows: TGTGCCAGCAGCCGAGGTCTAACAGAGACCCAGTACTTC.